This T cell receptor (beta chain) originates from a study of T-cell reconstitution after alpha-beta-depleted transplantation in children. The CDR3 sequence is 10 residues long. Germline V gene data show CDR1 as DFQATT and CDR2 as SNEGSKA (reference sequence). The ends were cut back, 5 bases at V and 8 bases at J, with 9 bases in the middle. This clonotype has at least ten counts. Unique molecular identifiers were used in preparing the TCRbeta library. TCRdb processed the PCR reads anew with MiXCR; each CDR3 protein has one entry. The profile shows 700,000 or so distinct CDR3 sequences, under 15% of them singletons.

Here the sequenced sample was PBMCs, taken before TCRalphabeta/CD19-depleted stem cell transplant. The source of this sequence is a girl aged 2 to 10 with congenital amegakaryocytic thrombocytopenia, due to receive a stem cell transplant. The J gene is TRBJ1-1, the V gene TRBV20-1; D ambiguous. This chain's CDR3 is CSAEVGEAFF. In DNA form, the CDR3 reads TGCAGTGCTGAAGTCGGGGAAGCTTTCTTT.